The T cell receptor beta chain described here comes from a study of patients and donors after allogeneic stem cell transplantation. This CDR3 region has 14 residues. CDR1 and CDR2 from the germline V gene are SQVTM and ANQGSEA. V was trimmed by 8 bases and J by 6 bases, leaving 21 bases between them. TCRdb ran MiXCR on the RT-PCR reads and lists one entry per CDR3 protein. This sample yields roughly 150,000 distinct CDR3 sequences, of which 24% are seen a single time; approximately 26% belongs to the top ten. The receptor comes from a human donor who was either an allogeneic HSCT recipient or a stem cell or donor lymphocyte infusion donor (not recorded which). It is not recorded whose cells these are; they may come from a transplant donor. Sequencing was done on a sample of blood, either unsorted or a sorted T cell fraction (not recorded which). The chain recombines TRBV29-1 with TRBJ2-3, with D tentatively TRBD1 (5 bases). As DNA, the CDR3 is TGCAGCACCCTGGACATCCGACTTATGGATACGCAGTATTTT. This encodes CSTLDIRLMDTQYF.